Below, 22 T cell receptor beta chains from the same sample are listed, as sequenced in a study of monozygotic twins with inflammatory bowel disease. TCRdb re-called the 5' RACE reads, yielding one record per CDR3 amino acid sequence without DNA. This table holds approximately 330,000 distinct CDR3 sequences. Sequenced sample: blood. Receptors were obtained from a human donor with ulcerative colitis or Crohn's disease, or a healthy co-twin of an affected twin (not recorded which).

The rearrangement uses TRBV21-1 and TRBJ2-1. TRBV21-1 counts as a pseudogene. This CDR3 comprises 14 residues. Here the CDR3 reads CASSKVCGEREQFF.

The chain links TRBV20-1 to TRBJ2-2; TCRdb gives TRBD1 as the D gene, but with no DNA this cannot be confirmed. The CDR3 length is 18 residues. Germline V gene data show CDR1 as DFQATT and CDR2 as SNEGSKA (reference sequence). The CDR3: CSARDPLTGGSNTGELFF.

CDR3 in amino acids: CASSVGQGRFYEQYF. This sequence joins TRBV9 and TRBJ2-7; TCRdb's D call of TRBD1 is untestable without DNA. Germline CDR1 is SGDLS and CDR2 is YYNGEE. This CDR3 comprises 15 residues. The full variable domain, rest sourced from reference TRBV9 and TRBJ2-7, is DSGVTQTPKHLITATGQRVTLRCSPRSGDLSVYWYQQSLDQGLQFLIQYYNGEERAKGNILERFSAQQFPDLHSELNLSSLELGDSALYFCASSVGQGRFYEQYFGPGTRLTVT.

The rearrangement uses TRBV12-3 or TRBV12-4 and TRBJ1-2; TCRdb calls TRBD1, which cannot be checked without DNA. This CDR3 has 14 residues. This CDR3 reads CASTPAGNRRGYTF.

CDR3 region: CASSPFVAAGELFF. V usage is TRBV7-2 and J usage is TRBJ2-2. The CDR3 loop spans 14 amino acids. Germline V gives CDR1 SGHTA, CDR2 FQGNSA.

CDR3 sequence reads: CSARTSETLYEQYF. The genes are TRBV20-1 and TRBJ2-7; lacking DNA, the TRBD2 call made by TCRdb goes unchecked. Germline CDR1 and CDR2: DFQATT and SNEGSKA (reference sequence). This CDR3 region has 14 residues.

This sequence joins TRBV20-1 and TRBJ2-7; no DNA is available, so the TRBD1 call from TCRdb remains unchecked. Germline CDR1 reads DFQATT; CDR2 reads SNEGSKA (reference sequence). The CDR3 totals 12 residues. CDR3: CSTPGTAYEQYF.

The chain employs TRBV7-8 and TRBJ2-3; no DNA is available, so the TRBD2 call from TCRdb remains unchecked. The germline V gene has CDR1 SGHVS and CDR2 FQNEAQ. There are 17 residues in the CDR3. The CDR3 reads CASSSFTGLAGRDTQYF.

The V gene is TRBV9, the J gene TRBJ1-5. Germline V CDR1 and CDR2: SGDLS, YYNGEE. The CDR3 totals 12 residues. CDR3 protein: CASSRLGQPQHF.

The J gene is TRBJ2-7, the V gene TRBV20-1; with no DNA, the TCRdb D assignment of TRBD2 cannot be verified. The length of the CDR3 is 13 residues. CDR1 and CDR2 from the germline V gene are DFQATT and SNEGSKA (reference sequence). CDR3 residues: CSAPSPLSYEQYF.

The CDR3 reads CASSRRTDYNEQFF. The V gene is TRBV12-3 or TRBV12-4, the J gene TRBJ2-1; TCRdb's D call, TRBD1, is unchecked because there is no DNA. The CDR3 loop spans 14 amino acids.

J is TRBJ2-1 and V is TRBV7-3; TCRdb designates TRBD1, a call that cannot be tested without DNA. This CDR3 spans 16 amino acids. Germline loops: CDR1 SGHTA, CDR2 FQGTGA. CDR3 protein: CASSRDATQGSHEQFF.

J is TRBJ2-1 and V is TRBV7-3; TCRdb outputs TRBD2, but without DNA this stays unchecked. From germline, CDR1 is SGHTA and CDR2 FQGTGA. The CDR3 has 16 residues. This CDR3 reads CASSLDSAGGHNEQFF. Combining the CDR3 with reference TRBV7-3 and TRBJ2-1 gives the whole variable domain GAGVSQTPSNKVTEKGKYVELRCDPISGHTALYWYRQSLGQGPEFLIYFQGTGAADDSGLPNDRFFAVRPEGSVSTLKIQRTERGDSAVYLCASSLDSAGGHNEQFFGPGTRLTVL.

This chain links TRBV5-1 with TRBJ1-1; the D call from TCRdb, TRBD1, cannot be confirmed without DNA. There are 16 residues in the CDR3. Germline-derived CDR1 and CDR2 are SGHRS and YFSETQ. The CDR3 spells CASSSRDRLSFTEAFF.

This chain uses TRBV7-9 with TRBJ2-2; TCRdb calls TRBD2, which cannot be checked without DNA. The CDR3 length is 15 residues. Germline CDR1 SEHNR, CDR2 FQNEAQ (reference sequence). The chain's CDR3 is CASSLGRGSAGELFF.

The chain employs TRBV5-1 and TRBJ1-1; the D gene TCRdb calls, TRBD1, cannot be checked with no DNA. The CDR3 loop spans 15 amino acids. Germline CDR1 and CDR2: SGHRS and YFSETQ. Here the CDR3 reads CASSLDRGVNTEAFF.

The gene calls are TRBV12-3 or TRBV12-4 and TRBJ2-5. The CDR3 extends over 13 amino acids. CDR3 residues: CASSFNSQETQYF.

The chain employs TRBV7-2 and TRBJ2-3; as DNA is missing, the TRBD2 call by TCRdb cannot be tested. Germline lookup yields CDR1 SGHTA and CDR2 FQGNSA. The length of the CDR3 is 16 residues. This CDR3 is CASSLAGSGAPDTQYF.

The chain recombines TRBV4-1 with TRBJ2-7. This CDR3 is built from 13 residues. Germline CDR1 is MGHRA and CDR2 is YSYEKL. The CDR3 sequence is CASSSMTGYEQYF.

CDR3 protein: CASRLRPGTSGNLLPYNEQFF. This chain links TRBV5-1 with TRBJ2-1; without DNA, the TCRdb call of TRBD2 cannot be checked. Germline V lookup: CDR1 SGHRS, CDR2 YFSETQ. This CDR3 has 21 amino acids.

This chain connects TRBV6-2 or TRBV6-3 to TRBJ2-7. The CDR3 consists of 15 residues. Per the germline V gene, CDR1 is MNHEY and CDR2 is SVGEGT. The CDR3 reads CASGPSGGISYEQYF.

The chain couples TRBV28 to TRBJ1-2; TCRdb's D call, TRBD1, is unchecked because there is no DNA. This CDR3 is built from 16 residues. Germline V gives CDR1 MDHEN, CDR2 SYDVKM. CDR3 residues: CASSTPSQGVAYGYTF.